Sequencing of this T cell receptor beta chain was carried out in a study of T cells expressing NK-cell markers. The CDR3 runs to 14 residues. From germline, CDR1 is LGHDT and CDR2 YNNKEL (reference sequence). The authors made TCR beta cDNA libraries by 5'RACE template switching. This switching added a universal primer site and UMIs. TCRdb reprocessed the 5' RACE reads and stores each CDR3 protein as one record, lacking DNA. Recorded for this sample: some 440,000 distinct CDR3 sequences. This TCR was sampled from a woman aged 50 to 60 in good health. The chain has TRBV3-1 and TRBJ1-4; TCRdb picks TRBD1, but there is no DNA to check that call. Sequencing input: blood T cells: a sorted CD56 or NKG2C T cell subset, CD4+ or CD8+ T cells, or bulk PBMC T cells (not recorded which). CDR3 protein: CASSQGAQGKKLFF.